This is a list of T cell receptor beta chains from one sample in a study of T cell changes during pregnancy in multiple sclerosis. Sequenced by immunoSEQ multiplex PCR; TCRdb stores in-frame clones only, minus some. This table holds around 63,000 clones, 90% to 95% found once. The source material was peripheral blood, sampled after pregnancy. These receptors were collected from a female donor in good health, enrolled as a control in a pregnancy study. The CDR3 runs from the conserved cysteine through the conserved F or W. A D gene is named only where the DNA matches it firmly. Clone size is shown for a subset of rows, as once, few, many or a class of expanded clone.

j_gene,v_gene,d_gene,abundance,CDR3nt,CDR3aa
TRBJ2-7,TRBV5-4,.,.,TGTGCCAGCAGCTTAGCGGCTGGCGAGCAGTACTTC,CASSLAAGEQYF
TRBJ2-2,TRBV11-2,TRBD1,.,TGTGCCAGCAGCTTAGTCGGGACAGGGCTCGGCACCGGGGAGCTGTTTTTT,CASSLVGTGLGTGELFF
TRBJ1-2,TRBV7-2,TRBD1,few,TGTGCCAGCAGCCCCGGGGACAGGGCCTATGGCTACACCTTC,CASSPGDRAYGYTF
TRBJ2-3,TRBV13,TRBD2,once,TGTGCCAGCAGCTTAGGTAGCGGGGGGACGCTATTTGACACAGATACGCAGTATTTT,CASSLGSGGTLFDTDTQYF
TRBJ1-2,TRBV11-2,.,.,TGTGCCAGCAGCTTAAACCCAGAAGTAAACTATGGCTACACCTTC,CASSLNPEVNYGYTF
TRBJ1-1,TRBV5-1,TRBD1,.,TGCGCCAGCAGGATACAGGGGGACACTGAAGCTTTCTTT,CASRIQGDTEAFF
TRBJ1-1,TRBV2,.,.,TGTGCCAGTGCAGGGCAACTGAACACTGAAGCTTTCTTT,CASAGQLNTEAFF
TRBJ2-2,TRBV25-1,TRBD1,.,TGTGCCAGCAGTGAATCACAGGGGGACACCGGGGAGCTGTTTTTT,CASSESQGDTGELFF
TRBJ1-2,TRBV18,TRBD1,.,TGTGCCAGCTCACGGGGACAGGGGGCTCCTAACTATGGCTACACCTTC,CASSRGQGAPNYGYTF
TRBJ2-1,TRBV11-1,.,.,TGTGCCAGCAGCTTAGCGGGGGCCGCCCCCTACAATGAGCAGTTCTTC,CASSLAGAAPYNEQFF
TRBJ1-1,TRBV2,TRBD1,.,TGTGCCAGCAGTGTGGGGACAGGGAGTACTGAAGCTTTCTTT,CASSVGTGSTEAFF
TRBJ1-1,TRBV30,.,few,TGTGCCGGACGAGGGGGAACTGAAGCTTTCTTT,CAGRGGTEAFF
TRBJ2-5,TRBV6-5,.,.,TGTGCCAGCCACAGGGCGGAGACCCAGTACTTC,CASHRAETQYF
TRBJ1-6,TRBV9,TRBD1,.,TGTGCCAGCAGCGTTGCCGGACAGGGGAGAGGATCACCCCTCCACTTT,CASSVAGQGRGSPLHF
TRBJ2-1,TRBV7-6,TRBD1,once,TGTGCCAGCAGCTCTAGGGACAGTCCCCCCTACAATGAGCAGTTCTTC,CASSSRDSPPYNEQFF
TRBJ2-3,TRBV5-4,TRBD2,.,TGTGCCAGCAGCCTAGGACTAGCGGGCACAGATACGCAGTATTTT,CASSLGLAGTDTQYF
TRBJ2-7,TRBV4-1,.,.,TGCGCCAGCAGCCAAGATGGGGCCCGGGGGGCCAACGAGCAGTACTTC,CASSQDGARGANEQYF
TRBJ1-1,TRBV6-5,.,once,TGTGCCAGCAGTTCCCAGGGACTGCTGGACACTGAAGCTTTCTTT,CASSSQGLLDTEAFF
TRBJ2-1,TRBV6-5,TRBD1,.,TGTGCCAGCAGTTATTCAAACAGGGGTCCCTACAATGAGCAGTTCTTC,CASSYSNRGPYNEQFF
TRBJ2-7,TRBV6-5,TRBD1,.,TGTGCCAGCAGTACAGGGGGTTCGGCAGGCGAGCAGTACTTC,CASSTGGSAGEQYF
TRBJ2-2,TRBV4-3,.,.,TGCGCCAGCAGCCAGGACAGGAACACCGGGGAGCTGTTTTTT,CASSQDRNTGELFF
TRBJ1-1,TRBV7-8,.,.,TGTGCCAGCAGTATGGGAGGGGCGAACACTGAAGCTTTCTTT,CASSMGGANTEAFF
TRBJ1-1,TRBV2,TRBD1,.,TGTGCCAGCGGGGGGGGGACAGGGCTGACGACTGAAGCTTTCTTT,CASGGGTGLTTEAFF
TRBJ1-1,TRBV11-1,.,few,TGTGCCAGCAGCTTAGATTCAGGGTTGTGGGCTGAAGCTTTCTTT,CASSLDSGLWAEAFF
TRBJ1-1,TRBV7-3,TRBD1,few,TGTGCCAGCAGCTACACAGGGGAGGCTAACACTGAAGCTTTCTTT,CASSYTGEANTEAFF
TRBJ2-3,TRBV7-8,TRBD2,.,TGTGCCAGCACGTTGGCGGGGGGGACAGATACGCAGTATTTT,CASTLAGGTDTQYF
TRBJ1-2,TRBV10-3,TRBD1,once,TGTGCCATAAGTGAATCCGGGACAGGGCATGGCTACACCTTC,CAISESGTGHGYTF
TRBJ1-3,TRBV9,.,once,TGTGCCAGCAGCGTAGGGACTATTGGAAACACCATATATTTT,CASSVGTIGNTIYF